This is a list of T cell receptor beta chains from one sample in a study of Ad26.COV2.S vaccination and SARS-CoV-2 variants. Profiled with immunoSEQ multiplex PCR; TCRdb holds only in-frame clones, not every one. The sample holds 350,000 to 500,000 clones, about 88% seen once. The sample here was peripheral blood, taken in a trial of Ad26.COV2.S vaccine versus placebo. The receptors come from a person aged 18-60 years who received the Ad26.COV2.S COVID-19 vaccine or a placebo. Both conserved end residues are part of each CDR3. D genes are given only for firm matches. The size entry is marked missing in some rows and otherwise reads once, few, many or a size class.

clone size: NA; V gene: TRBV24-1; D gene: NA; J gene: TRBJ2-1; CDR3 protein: CATSDFHSAYNEQFF; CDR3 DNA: TGTGCCACCAGTGATTTTCATAGCGCCTACAATGAGCAGTTCTTC
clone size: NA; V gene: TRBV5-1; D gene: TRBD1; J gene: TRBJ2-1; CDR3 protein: CASSLTGENYNEQFF; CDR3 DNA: TGCGCCAGCAGCCTCACAGGGGAGAACTACAATGAGCAGTTCTTC
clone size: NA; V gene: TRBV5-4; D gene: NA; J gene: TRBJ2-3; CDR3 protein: CASSLGGELTDTQYF; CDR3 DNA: TGTGCCAGCAGCTTGGGAGGGGAACTCACAGATACGCAGTATTTT
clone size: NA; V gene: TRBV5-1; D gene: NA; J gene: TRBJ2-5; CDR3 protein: CASSLVLQETQYF; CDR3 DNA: TGCGCCAGCAGCTTGGTACTCCAAGAGACCCAGTACTTC
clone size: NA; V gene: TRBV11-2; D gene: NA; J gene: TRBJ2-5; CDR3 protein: CASSLDLQGGIETQYF; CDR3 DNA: TGTGCCAGCAGCTTAGATCTGCAGGGGGGAATCGAGACCCAGTACTTC
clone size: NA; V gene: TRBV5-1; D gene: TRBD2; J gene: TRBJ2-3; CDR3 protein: CASSLPSGRGGTDTQYF; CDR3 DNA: TGCGCCAGCAGCTTGCCTAGCGGGAGAGGCGGCACAGATACGCAGTATTTT
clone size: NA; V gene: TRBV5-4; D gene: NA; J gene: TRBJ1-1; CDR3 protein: CASGRQENTEAFF; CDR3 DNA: TGTGCCAGCGGCCGACAGGAGAACACTGAAGCTTTCTTT
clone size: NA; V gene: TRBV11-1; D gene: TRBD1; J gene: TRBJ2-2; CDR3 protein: CASLDRGNTGELFF; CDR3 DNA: TGTGCCAGCCTAGACAGGGGGAACACCGGGGAGCTGTTTTTT
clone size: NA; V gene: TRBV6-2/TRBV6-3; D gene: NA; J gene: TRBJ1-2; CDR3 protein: CASSYPGTYYGYTF; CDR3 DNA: TGTGCCAGCAGTTACCCTGGCACGTACTATGGCTACACCTTC
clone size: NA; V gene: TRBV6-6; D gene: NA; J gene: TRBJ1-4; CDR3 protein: CASSRTVSGEKLFF; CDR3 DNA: TGTGCCAGCAGTAGGACAGTTTCAGGTGAAAAACTGTTTTTT
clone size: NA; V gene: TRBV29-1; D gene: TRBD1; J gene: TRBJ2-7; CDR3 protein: CSVGTGGRYEQYF; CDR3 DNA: TGCAGCGTGGGGACAGGGGGCAGGTACGAGCAGTACTTC
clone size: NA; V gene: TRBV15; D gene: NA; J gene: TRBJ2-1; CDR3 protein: CATSSRDGYNEQFF; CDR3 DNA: TGTGCCACCAGCAGCCGGGACGGCTACAATGAGCAGTTCTTC
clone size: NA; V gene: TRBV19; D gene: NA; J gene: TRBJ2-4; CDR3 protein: CASSTTGAGRAKNIQYF; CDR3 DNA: TGTGCCAGTAGTACCACGGGGGCGGGACGAGCCAAAAACATTCAGTACTTC
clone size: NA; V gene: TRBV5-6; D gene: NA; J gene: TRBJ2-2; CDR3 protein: CASSFVFDGELFF; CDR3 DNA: TGTGCCAGCAGCTTTGTGTTCGACGGGGAGCTGTTTTTT
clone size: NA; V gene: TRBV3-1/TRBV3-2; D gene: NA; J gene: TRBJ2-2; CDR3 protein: CASSPSAIRPGELFF; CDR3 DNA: TGTGCCAGCAGCCCGTCAGCGATCCGTCCCGGGGAGCTGTTTTTT
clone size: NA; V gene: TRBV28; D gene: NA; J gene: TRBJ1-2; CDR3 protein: CASSLFRGSYGYTF; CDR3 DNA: TGTGCCAGCAGTTTATTTCGGGGGTCCTATGGCTACACCTTC
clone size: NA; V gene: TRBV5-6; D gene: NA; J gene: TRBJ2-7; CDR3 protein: CASSFTSPVVAYEQYF; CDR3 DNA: TGTGCCAGCAGCTTTACCTCACCAGTAGTCGCCTACGAGCAGTACTTC
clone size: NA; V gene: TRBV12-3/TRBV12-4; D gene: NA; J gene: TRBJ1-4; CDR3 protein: CASSSTNEGKLFF; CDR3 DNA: TGTGCCAGCAGTTCAACCAACGAGGGAAAACTGTTTTTT
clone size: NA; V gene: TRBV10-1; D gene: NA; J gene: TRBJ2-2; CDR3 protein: CASSVDINTGELFF; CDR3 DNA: TGCGCCAGCAGTGTTGACATCAACACCGGGGAGCTGTTTTTT
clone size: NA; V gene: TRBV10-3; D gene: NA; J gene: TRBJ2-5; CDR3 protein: CAISESYSKTQYF; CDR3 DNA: TGTGCCATCAGTGAGTCTTATAGTAAGACCCAGTACTTC
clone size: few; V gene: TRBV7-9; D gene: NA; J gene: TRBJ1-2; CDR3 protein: CASSSPSVGGYTF; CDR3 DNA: TGTGCCAGCAGTTCCCCCTCGGTGGGTGGCTACACCTTC
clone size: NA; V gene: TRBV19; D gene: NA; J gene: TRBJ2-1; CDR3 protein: CASSIGVRGQFF; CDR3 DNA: TGTGCCAGTAGTATAGGTGTTCGCGGGCAGTTCTTC
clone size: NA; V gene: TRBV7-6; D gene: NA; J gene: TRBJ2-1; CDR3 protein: CASSLVNSGDGYNEQFF; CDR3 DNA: TGTGCCAGCAGCTTAGTTAATTCGGGGGACGGATACAATGAGCAGTTCTTC
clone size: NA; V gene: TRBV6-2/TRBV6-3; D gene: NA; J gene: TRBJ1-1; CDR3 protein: CASSYGGVNTEAFF; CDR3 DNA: TGTGCCAGCAGTTACGGAGGAGTGAACACTGAAGCTTTCTTT
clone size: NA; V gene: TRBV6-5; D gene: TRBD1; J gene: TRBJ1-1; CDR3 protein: CASSYGTEEAFF; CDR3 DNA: TGTGCCAGCAGTTACGGGACAGAAGAAGCTTTCTTT
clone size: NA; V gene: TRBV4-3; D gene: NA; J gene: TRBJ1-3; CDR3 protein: CASSQDAVSGNTIYF; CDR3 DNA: TGCGCCAGCAGCCAAGATGCGGTCTCTGGAAACACCATATATTTT
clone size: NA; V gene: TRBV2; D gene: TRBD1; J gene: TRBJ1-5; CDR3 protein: CASKTGQVGQPQHF; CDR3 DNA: TGTGCCAGCAAAACGGGACAGGTTGGTCAGCCCCAGCATTTT
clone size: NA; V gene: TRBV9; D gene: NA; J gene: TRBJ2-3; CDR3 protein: CASSVAGADTQYF; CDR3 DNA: TGTGCCAGCAGCGTAGCGGGGGCAGATACGCAGTATTTT
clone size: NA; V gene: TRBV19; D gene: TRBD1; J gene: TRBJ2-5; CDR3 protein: CASSPGTGGAETQYF; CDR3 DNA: TGTGCCAGTAGCCCCGGGACAGGGGGCGCAGAGACCCAGTACTTC
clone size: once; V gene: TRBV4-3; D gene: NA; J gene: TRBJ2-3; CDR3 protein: CASSQYRAGRKADTQYF; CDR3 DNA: TGCGCCAGCAGCCAGTACCGGGCAGGGAGAAAGGCAGATACGCAGTATTTT
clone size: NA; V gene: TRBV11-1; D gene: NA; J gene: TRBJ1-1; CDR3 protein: CASSRSMNTEAFF; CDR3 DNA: TGTGCCAGCAGCCGGTCAATGAACACTGAAGCTTTCTTT
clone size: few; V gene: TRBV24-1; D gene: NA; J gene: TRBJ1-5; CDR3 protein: CATGEGPSSNQPQHF; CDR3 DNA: TGTGCCACCGGGGAGGGGCCCAGCAGCAATCAGCCCCAGCATTTT
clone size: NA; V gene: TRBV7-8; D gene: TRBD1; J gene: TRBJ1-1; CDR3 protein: CASSARQGQAFF; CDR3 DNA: TGTGCCAGCAGCGCAAGACAGGGGCAAGCTTTCTTT
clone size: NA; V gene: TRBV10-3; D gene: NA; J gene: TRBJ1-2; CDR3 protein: CAISVTGIDGYTF; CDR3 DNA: TGTGCCATCAGCGTGACAGGTATCGATGGCTACACCTTC
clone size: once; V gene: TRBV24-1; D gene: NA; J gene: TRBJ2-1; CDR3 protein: CATSDIGLGDNEQFF; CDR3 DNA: TGTGCCACCAGTGACATCGGACTGGGAGACAATGAGCAGTTCTTC
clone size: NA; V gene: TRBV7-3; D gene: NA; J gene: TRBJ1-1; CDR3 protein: CASSLLPGIILNTEAFF; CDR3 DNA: TGTGCCAGCAGCTTACTACCCGGAATTATACTAAACACTGAAGCTTTCTTT
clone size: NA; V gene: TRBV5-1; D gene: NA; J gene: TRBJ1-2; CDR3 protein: CASSWDTETYGYTF; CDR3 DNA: TGCGCCAGCAGCTGGGATACAGAGACCTATGGCTACACCTTC
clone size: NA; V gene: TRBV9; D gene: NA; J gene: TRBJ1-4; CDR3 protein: CASSPTGGVRHATNEKLFF; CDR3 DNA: TGTGCCAGCAGCCCTACCGGGGGGGTCAGACATGCAACTAATGAAAAACTGTTTTTT
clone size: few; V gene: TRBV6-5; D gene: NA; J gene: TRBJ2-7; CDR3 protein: CASGRSSYEQYF; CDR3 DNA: TGTGCCAGCGGCAGGAGCTCCTACGAGCAGTACTTC
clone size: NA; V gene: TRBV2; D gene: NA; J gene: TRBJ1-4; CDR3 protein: CASSLLRGSGTKLFF; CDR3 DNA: TGTGCCAGCAGCCTATTGAGGGGCAGTGGGACAAAACTGTTTTTT
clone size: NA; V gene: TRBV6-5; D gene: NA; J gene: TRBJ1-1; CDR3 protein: CASSRTVVNTEAFF; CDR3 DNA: TGTGCCAGCAGTCGGACGGTGGTGAACACTGAAGCTTTCTTT
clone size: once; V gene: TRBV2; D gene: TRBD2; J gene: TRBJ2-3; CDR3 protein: CASSGPAGGPGDTQYF; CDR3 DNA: TGTGCCAGCAGTGGCCCGGCGGGGGGGCCAGGAGATACGCAGTATTTT
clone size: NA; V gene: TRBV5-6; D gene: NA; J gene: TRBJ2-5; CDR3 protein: CASSKDLLQETQYF; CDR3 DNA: TGTGCCAGCAGCAAGGACCTTCTCCAAGAGACCCAGTACTTC
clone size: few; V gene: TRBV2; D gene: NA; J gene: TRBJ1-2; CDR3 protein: CASAPGSANYGYTF; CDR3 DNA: TGTGCCAGCGCTCCGGGCTCCGCTAACTATGGCTACACCTTC
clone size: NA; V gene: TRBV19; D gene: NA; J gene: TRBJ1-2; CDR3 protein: CASSIFRGGIYGYTF; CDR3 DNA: TGTGCCAGTAGTATCTTTCGGGGAGGAATCTATGGCTACACCTTC
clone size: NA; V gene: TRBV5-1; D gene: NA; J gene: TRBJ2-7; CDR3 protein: CASSLTAYEQYF; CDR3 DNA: TGCGCCAGCAGCTTAACAGCCTACGAGCAGTACTTC
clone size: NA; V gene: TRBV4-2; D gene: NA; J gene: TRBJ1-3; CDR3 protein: CASSPTGNTIYF; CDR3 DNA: TGTGCCAGCAGCCCAACAGGGAACACCATATATTTT
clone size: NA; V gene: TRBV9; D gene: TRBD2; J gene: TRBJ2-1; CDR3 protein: CASSPHWTSGVYEQFF; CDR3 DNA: TGTGCCAGCAGCCCCCACTGGACTAGCGGGGTCTATGAGCAGTTCTTC
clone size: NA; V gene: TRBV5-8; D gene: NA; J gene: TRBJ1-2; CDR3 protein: CASSKGRNYGYTF; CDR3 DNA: TGTGCCAGCAGCAAGGGACGGAACTATGGCTACACCTTC
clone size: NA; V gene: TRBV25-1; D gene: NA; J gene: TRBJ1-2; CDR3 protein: CASSGFGEGGENGYTF; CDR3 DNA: TGTGCCAGCAGTGGCTTCGGGGAGGGGGGTGAGAATGGCTACACCTTC
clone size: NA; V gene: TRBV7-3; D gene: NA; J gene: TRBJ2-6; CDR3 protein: CASSLTRGAASGANVLTF; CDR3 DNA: TGTGCCAGCAGCTTAACCAGGGGGGCTGCCTCTGGGGCCAACGTCCTGACTTTC
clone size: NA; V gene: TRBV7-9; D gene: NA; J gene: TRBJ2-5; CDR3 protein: CASSPRGLGGETQYF; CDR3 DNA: TGTGCCAGCAGCCCGAGAGGTTTGGGAGGAGAGACCCAGTACTTC
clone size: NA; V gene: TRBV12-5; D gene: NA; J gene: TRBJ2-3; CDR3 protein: CATHPPTTDTQYF; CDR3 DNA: TGTGCTACCCATCCCCCAACCACAGATACGCAGTATTTT
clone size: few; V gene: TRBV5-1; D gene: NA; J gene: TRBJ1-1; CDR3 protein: CASSFVSGSTEAFF; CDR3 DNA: TGCGCCAGCAGCTTCGTCTCAGGGAGCACTGAAGCTTTCTTT
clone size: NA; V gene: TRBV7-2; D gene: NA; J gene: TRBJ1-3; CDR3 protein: CASSFLGSGNTIYF; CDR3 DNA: TGTGCCAGCAGCTTCCTCGGCTCTGGAAACACCATATATTTT